This entry features one T cell receptor (beta chain) sequence. Original processing methods: Scientists estimated how many nucleated cells there were by amplifying reference gene primers. Clones were sequenced by immunoSEQ multiplex PCR, and TCRdb holds only the in-frame ones, with some missing. From that table come the V and J calls and clone size; the DNA was used to work out D and trimming. Of a few hundred thousand clones detected, approximately 83% appear once; the ten largest clones hold about 8.9%. The V and J ends lost 3 bases and 2 bases, in that order; junction bases with no gene match: 3. This CDR3 has 15 amino acids. Germline V CDR1 and CDR2: SGHRS, YFSETQ. The data were obtained in a study of blood T cell repertoires in COVID-19. Study overall: Donors in the United States, Italy and Spain gave samples during acute or convalescent COVID-19. PBMCs, B-cell-depleted T cells, or T cells provided the cDNA or gDNA that made up the material.

The V and J genes are TRBV5-1 and TRBJ2-7, with 12 nucleotides matching TRBD2. The sequenced material came from peripheral blood. The source is a man older than 75 with acute or convalescent COVID-19. For the CDR3, the DNA is TGCGCCAGCAGCTCGACTAGCGGGAGCACCTACGAGCAGTACTTC. This translates into CASSSTSGSTYEQYF.